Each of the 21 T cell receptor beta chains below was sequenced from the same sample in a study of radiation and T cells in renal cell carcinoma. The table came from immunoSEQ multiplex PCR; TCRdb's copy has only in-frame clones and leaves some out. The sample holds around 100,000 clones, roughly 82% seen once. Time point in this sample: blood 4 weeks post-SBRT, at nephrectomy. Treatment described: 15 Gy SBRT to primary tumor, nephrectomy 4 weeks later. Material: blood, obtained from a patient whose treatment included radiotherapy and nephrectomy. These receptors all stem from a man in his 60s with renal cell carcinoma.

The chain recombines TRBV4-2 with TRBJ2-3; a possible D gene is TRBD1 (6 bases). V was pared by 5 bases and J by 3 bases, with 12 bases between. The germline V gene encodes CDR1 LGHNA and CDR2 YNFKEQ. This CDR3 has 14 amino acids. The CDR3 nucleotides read TGTGCCAGCAGCGATAGAGGGGGTACAGATACGCAGTATTTT. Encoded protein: CASSDRGGTDTQYF.

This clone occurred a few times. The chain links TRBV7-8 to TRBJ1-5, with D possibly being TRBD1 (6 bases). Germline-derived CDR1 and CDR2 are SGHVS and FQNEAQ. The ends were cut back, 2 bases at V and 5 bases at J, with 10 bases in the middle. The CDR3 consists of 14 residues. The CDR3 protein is CASSLSRGHQPQHF. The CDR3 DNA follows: TGTGCCAGCAGCTTAAGCAGGGGCCATCAGCCCCAGCATTTT.

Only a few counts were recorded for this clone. The CDR3 region has the DNA TGTGCCTGGAGTGTAGTGGGGAACACTGAAGCTTTCTTT. The encoded protein is CAWSVVGNTEAFF. The chain joins TRBV30 to TRBJ1-1; D not resolved. Per the germline V gene, CDR1 is GTSNPN and CDR2 is SVGIG (reference sequence). This CDR3 region has 13 residues. V lost 0 bases, J lost 1 base, and 6 bases lay in between.

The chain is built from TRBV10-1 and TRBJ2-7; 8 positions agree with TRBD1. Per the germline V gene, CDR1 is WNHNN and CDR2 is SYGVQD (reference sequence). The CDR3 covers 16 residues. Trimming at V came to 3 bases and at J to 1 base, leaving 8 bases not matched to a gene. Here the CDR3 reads CASSDQDRAASYEQYF. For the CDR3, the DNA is TGCGCCAGCAGTGACCAGGACAGGGCCGCGTCCTACGAGCAGTACTTC.

The CDR3 loop reads CASSPVSGTEAFF. The CDR3 nucleotides read TGTGCCAGCTCACCAGTTTCAGGGACTGAAGCTTTCTTT. This chain links TRBV18 with TRBJ1-1; possibly TRBD1 for D (5 bases). Trimming took off 2 bases at V and 5 bases at J, with 9 bases between the two ends. This CDR3 has 13 amino acids. Germline assignment: CDR1 KGHSH and CDR2 LQKENI.

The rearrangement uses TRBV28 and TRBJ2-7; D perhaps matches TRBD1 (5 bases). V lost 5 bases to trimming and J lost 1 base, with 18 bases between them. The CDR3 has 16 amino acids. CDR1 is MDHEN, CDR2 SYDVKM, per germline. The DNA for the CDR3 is TGTGCCAGCAGTCTATTGACCCTCAGGGTGTCCTACGAGCAGTACTTC. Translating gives CASSLLTLRVSYEQYF.

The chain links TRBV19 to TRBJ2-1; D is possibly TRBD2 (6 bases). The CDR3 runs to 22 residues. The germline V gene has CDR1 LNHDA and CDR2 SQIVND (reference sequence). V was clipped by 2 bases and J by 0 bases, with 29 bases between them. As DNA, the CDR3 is TGTGCCAGTAGTATACCCGGGGAGGTGACTGAGGAGGGCAAGGACTCCTACAATGAGCAGTTCTTC. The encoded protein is CASSIPGEVTEEGKDSYNEQFF.

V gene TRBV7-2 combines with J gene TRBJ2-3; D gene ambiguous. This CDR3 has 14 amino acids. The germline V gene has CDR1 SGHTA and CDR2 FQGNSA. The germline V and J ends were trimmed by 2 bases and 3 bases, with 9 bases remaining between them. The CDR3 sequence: CASSLNGRTDTQYF. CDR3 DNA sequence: TGTGCCAGCAGCTTAAACGGAAGGACAGATACGCAGTATTTT.

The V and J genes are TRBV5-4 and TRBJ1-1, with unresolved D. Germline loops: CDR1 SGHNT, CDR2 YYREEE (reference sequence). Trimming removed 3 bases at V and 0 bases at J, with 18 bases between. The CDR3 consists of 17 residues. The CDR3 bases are TGTGCCAGCAGCTCCGAGCCCGGGTTAGCGTTGAACACTGAAGCTTTCTTT. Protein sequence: CASSSEPGLALNTEAFF.

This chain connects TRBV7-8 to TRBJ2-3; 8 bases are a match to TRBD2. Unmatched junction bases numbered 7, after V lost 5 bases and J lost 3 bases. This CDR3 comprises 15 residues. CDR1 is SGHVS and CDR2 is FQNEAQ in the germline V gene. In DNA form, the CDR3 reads TGTGCCAGCAGCGTCGTTAGCGGGACGACAGATACGCAGTATTTT. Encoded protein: CASSVVSGTTDTQYF.

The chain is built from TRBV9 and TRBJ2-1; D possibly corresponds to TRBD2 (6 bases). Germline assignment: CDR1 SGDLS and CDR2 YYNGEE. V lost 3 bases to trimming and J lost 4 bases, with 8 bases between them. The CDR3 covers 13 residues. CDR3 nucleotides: TGTGCCAGCAGCGCTAGCGATTACAATGAGCAGTTCTTC. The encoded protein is CASSASDYNEQFF. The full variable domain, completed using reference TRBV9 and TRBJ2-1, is DSGVTQTPKHLITATGQRVTLRCSPRSGDLSVYWYQQSLDQGLQFLIQYYNGEERAKGNILERFSAQQFPDLHSELNLSSLELGDSALYFCASSASDYNEQFFGPGTRLTVL.

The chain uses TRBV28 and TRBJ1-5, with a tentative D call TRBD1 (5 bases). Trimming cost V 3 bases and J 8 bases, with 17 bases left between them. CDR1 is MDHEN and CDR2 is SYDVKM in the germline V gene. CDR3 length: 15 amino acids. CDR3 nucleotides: TGTGCCAGCAGTTTGGGGCAGGGTACTTTTGAGCCCCAGCATTTT. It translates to CASSLGQGTFEPQHF.

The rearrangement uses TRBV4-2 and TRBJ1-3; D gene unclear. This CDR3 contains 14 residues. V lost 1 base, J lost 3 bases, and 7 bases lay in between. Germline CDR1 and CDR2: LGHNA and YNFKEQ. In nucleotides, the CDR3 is TGTGCCAGCAGCCAAGCGGGCAGTGGAAACACCATATATTTT. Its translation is CASSQAGSGNTIYF.

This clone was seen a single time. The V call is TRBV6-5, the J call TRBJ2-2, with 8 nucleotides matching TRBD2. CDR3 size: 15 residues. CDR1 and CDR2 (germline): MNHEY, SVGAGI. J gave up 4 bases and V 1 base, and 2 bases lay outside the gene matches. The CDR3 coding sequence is TGTGCCAGCAGTTACTATGCGGGGGGCACCGGGGAGCTGTTTTTT. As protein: CASSYYAGGTGELFF.

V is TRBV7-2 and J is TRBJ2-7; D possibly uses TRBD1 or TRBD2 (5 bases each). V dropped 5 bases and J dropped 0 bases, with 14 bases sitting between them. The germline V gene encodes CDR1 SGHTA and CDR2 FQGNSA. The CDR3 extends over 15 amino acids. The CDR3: CASSPGPSNSYEQYF. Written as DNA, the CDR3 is TGTGCCAGCAGCCCGGGACCTTCGAACTCCTACGAGCAGTACTTC.

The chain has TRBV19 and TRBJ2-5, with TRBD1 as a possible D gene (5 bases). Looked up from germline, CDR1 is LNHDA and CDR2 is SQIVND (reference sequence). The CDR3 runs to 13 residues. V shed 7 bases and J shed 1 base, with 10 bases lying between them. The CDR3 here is CASTIRGQETQYF. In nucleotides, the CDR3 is TGTGCCAGTACGATTAGGGGCCAAGAGACCCAGTACTTC. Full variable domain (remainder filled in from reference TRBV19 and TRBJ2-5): DGGITQSPKYLFRKEGQNVTLSCEQNLNHDAMYWYRQDPGQGLRLIYYSQIVNDFQKGDIAEGYSVSREKKESFPLTVTSAQKNPTAFYLCASTIRGQETQYFGPGTRLLVL.

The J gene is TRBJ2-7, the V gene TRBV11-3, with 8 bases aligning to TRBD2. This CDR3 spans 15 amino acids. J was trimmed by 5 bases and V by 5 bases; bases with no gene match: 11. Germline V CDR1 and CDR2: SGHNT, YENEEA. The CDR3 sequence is CASSPGGGRGDEQYF. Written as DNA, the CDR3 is TGTGCCAGCAGCCCCGGGGGGGGCAGGGGCGACGAGCAGTACTTC. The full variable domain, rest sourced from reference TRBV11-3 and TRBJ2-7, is EAGVVQSPRYKIIEKKQPVAFWCNPISGHNTLYWYLQNLGQGPELLIRYENEEAVDDSQLPKDRFSAERLKGVDSTLKIQPAELGDSAVYLCASSPGGGRGDEQYFGPGTRLTVT.

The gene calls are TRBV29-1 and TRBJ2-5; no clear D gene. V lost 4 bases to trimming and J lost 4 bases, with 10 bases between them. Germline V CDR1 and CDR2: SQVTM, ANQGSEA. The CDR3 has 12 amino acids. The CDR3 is CSVGTVGETQYF. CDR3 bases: TGCAGCGTTGGGACGGTCGGAGAGACCCAGTACTTC.

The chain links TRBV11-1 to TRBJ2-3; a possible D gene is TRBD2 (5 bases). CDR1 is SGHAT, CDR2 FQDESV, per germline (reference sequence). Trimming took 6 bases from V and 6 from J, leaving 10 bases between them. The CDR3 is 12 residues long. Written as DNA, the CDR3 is TGTGCCAGCAGAGAACGGGGTGATACGCAGTATTTT. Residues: CASRERGDTQYF.

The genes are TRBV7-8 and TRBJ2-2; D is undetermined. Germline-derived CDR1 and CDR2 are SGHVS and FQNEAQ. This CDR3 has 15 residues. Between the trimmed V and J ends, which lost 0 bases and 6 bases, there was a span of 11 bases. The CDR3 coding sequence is TGTGCCAGCAGCTTAGCCCTAGATGGTGCCGGGGAGCTGTTTTTT. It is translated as CASSLALDGAGELFF. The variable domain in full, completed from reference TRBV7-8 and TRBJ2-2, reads GAGVSQSPRYKVAKRGQDVALRCDPISGHVSLFWYQQALGQGPEFLTYFQNEAQLDKSGLPSDRFFAERPEGSVSTLKIQRTQQEDSAVYLCASSLALDGAGELFFGEGSRLTVL.

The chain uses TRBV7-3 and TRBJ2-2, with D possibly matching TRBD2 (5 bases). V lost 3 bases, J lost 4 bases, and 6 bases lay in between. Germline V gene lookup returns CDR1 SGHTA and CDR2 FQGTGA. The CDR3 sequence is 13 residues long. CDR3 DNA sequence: TGTGCCAGCAGCTTGAGGGCCACCGGGGAGCTGTTTTTT. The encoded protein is CASSLRATGELFF.